The rows below give T cell receptor beta chains drawn from one sample of a study of T cells after yellow fever vaccination. One entry per CDR3 protein results from TCRdb running MiXCR on the 5' RACE reads. This sample has approximately 550,000 distinct CDR3 sequences, with about 13% found just once. The source was PBMCs, collected on the day of the yellow fever booster vaccination. All receptors come from a man aged 25 to 40 who received the YFV17D yellow fever vaccine. The CDR3 runs from the conserved cysteine through the conserved F or W. Fields, in order: J gene, D gene, clone size, V gene, CDR3 protein, CDR3 DNA. A D gene is named only where the DNA matches it firmly. Clone size is given for some rows only: seen once, a few or many times, or a class if the clone is expanded.

TRBJ1-1 TRBD1 few TRBV12-3/TRBV12-4 CASSAGTAYTEAFF TGTGCCAGCAGTGCCGGGACAGCTTACACTGAAGCTTTCTTT
TRBJ2-7 . . TRBV7-2 CANSLQGGPYEQYF TGTGCCAACAGCTTACAGGGCGGCCCCTACGAGCAGTACTTC
TRBJ2-4 . . TRBV7-2 CASSPRDTLAKNIQYF TGTGCCAGCAGCCCCCGGGACACGCTGGCCAAAAACATTCAGTACTTC
TRBJ2-1 TRBD2 . TRBV3-1 CASSLRTSGRTNNEQFF TGTGCCAGCAGCTTACGGACTAGCGGGAGGACAAACAATGAGCAGTTCTTC
TRBJ1-1 TRBD1 few TRBV4-2 CASSQQQDRGTEAFF TGTGCCAGCAGCCAACAACAGGACAGGGGCACTGAAGCTTTCTTT
TRBJ2-3 TRBD2 many TRBV20-1 CSAPAASGRADTQYF TGCAGTGCCCCTGCGGCTAGCGGGAGGGCAGATACGCAGTATTTT
TRBJ2-3 . . TRBV19 CASREIGSTDTQYF TGTGCCTCCCGCGAGATAGGAAGCACAGATACGCAGTATTTT
TRBJ2-7 . . TRBV29-1 CSVEESTVVEQYF TGCAGCGTTGAAGAGTCCACCGTAGTCGAGCAGTACTTC
TRBJ2-3 TRBD1 . TRBV12-3/TRBV12-4 CASSGGGTDTQYF TGTGCCAGCTCAGGGGGCGGCACAGATACGCAGTATTTT
TRBJ2-2 TRBD1 many TRBV7-9 CASSRDRVTTELFF TGTGCCAGCAGCCGGGACAGGGTGACGACGGAGCTGTTTTTT
TRBJ2-1 TRBD2 . TRBV7-8 CASSLRLAGLPSSYNEQFF TGTGCCAGCAGCTTACGACTAGCGGGCCTTCCTAGCTCCTACAATGAGCAGTTCTTC
TRBJ1-1 TRBD1 many TRBV29-1 CSVIQGIAEAFF TGCAGCGTTATACAGGGGATCGCTGAAGCTTTCTTT
TRBJ2-1 . . TRBV6-5 CASSYDGRKQFF TGTGCCAGCAGTTACGACGGGCGAAAGCAGTTCTTC
TRBJ2-1 TRBD2 few TRBV20-1 CSARVVTSGTEQFF TGCAGTGCTAGAGTAGTGACTAGCGGGACCGAGCAGTTCTTC
TRBJ2-7 TRBD2 once TRBV4-3 CASSLGTSGHSYEQYF TGCGCCAGCAGCCTTGGGACTAGCGGACACTCCTACGAGCAGTACTTC
TRBJ2-1 TRBD1 . TRBV24-1 CATTSGQGASNEQFF TGTGCCACCACTAGCGGACAGGGGGCCTCCAATGAGCAGTTCTTC
TRBJ2-7 . . TRBV20-1 CSAGEVYEQYF TGCAGTGCTGGGGAGGTTTACGAGCAGTACTTC
TRBJ2-7 TRBD2 . TRBV7-2 CASIGTSGYEQYF TGTGCCAGCATTGGGACTAGCGGCTACGAGCAGTACTTC